This TCR beta chain is drawn from a study of relationships among human T cell subsets. The T cell receptor alpha and beta CDR3 regions were amplified from mRNA by semiquantitative ARM-PCR. ARM-PCR used tagged nested gene-specific primers, then communal superprimers for exponential amplification. TCRdb re-derived calls from the multiplex PCR reads in MiXCR, one entry per CDR3 protein. The top ten hold approximately 15% of the sample, which has about 2,900 distinct CDR3 sequences, approximately 80% seen once. The V segment lost 5 bases and the J segment 4 bases; nucleotides outside the gene matches: 15. This CDR3 contains 17 residues. Germline V gene data show CDR1 as SGHAT and CDR2 as FQDESV (reference sequence).

The sequenced sample consisted of total T cells sorted from blood. This TCR derives from a man aged 35 to 55 in good health. This chain connects TRBV11-1 to TRBJ2-3, with TRBD2 matching over 7 bases. Here the CDR3 reads CASSLNQGTTEPDTQYF. CDR3 bases: TGTGCCAGCAGCCTAAACCAAGGGACTACAGAGCCAGATACGCAGTATTTT.